Each of the 9 T cell receptor beta chains below was sequenced from the same sample in a study of T cell clonality in common variable immunodeficiency. For these TCRs, the target antigens are not known. Sequenced by immunoSEQ multiplex PCR; TCRdb stores in-frame clones only, minus some. Sampling found fewer than 35,000 clones, none seen once. Regarding the study as a whole: Fewer deletions and N-nucleotide insertions were reportedly seen in common variable immunodeficiency TCR beta sequences.

Sequencing input: peripheral blood mononuclear cells. These receptors all come from a human donor with common variable immunodeficiency.

This clone was found a few times. The read terminates 3 residues ahead of where the CDR3 ends, so the germline J gene completes it. This rearrangement joins TRBV6-2 or TRBV6-3 to TRBJ1-3, with D possibly TRBD1 on 6 matching bases. V was shortened by 0 bases and J by 4 bases, with 13 bases between the two germline ends. This CDR3 has 16 amino acids. CDR1 and CDR2 (germline): MNHEY, SVGEGT. The CDR3 reads CASSYSGTSTGNTIYF. CDR3 DNA (partial): TGTGCCAGCAGTTACTCGGGGACATCTACGGGAAACACC.

This clone has at least ten counts. The read stops 3 residues short of the end of the CDR3; the missing end is completed from the germline J gene. The genes are TRBV5-1 and TRBJ1-2; D is unclear. Germline CDR1 SGHRS, CDR2 YFSETQ. This CDR3 contains 17 residues. V lost 4 bases and J lost 4, with 23 bases in between. CDR3 sequence: CASSRTFKEDRGYGYTF. The sequenced part of the CDR3 DNA is TGCGCCAGCAGCCGGACCTTCAAGGAAGACCGGGGCTATGGC.

This clone turned up a few times. The sequenced fragment ends 3 residues before the CDR3 boundary, so the rest is inferred from the germline J gene. The V gene is TRBV10-2, the J gene TRBJ1-2; D is unclear. This CDR3 contains 13 residues. The V end lost 2 bases, the J end lost 0 bases, and 4 bases lay between the germline ends. CDR1 is WSHSY, CDR2 SAAADI, per germline. CDR3 DNA (partial): TGCGCCAGCAGTGAGGTAGCTAACTATGGC. Translating it yields CASSEVANYG. The complete CDR3 sequence is CASSEVANYGYTF.

This clone was found many times. The read ends 3 residues before the CDR3 terminus; that terminus is restored from the germline J gene. The V and J genes are TRBV5-1 and TRBJ1-2; a weak D match, TRBD1 (5 bases). Germline-derived CDR1 and CDR2 are SGHRS and YFSETQ. The CDR3 has 14 amino acids. V lost 0 bases to trimming and J lost 1 base, with 7 bases between them. The part of the CDR3 DNA that was read is TGCGCCAGCAGCTTGGCAGGGAATAACTATGGC. It translates to CASSLAGNNYG. The entire CDR3 protein is CASSLAGNNYGYTF.

This clone appeared many times. Sequencing ends 3 residues short of the CDR3 end; the germline J gene provides the rest. V is TRBV7-9 and J is TRBJ1-1, with 7 nucleotides matching TRBD1. The CDR3 sequence is 14 residues long. CDR1 and CDR2 from the germline V gene are SEHNR and FQNEAQ (reference sequence). With 1 base clipped from V and 6 bases from J, the junction kept 5 bases outside the gene matches. The CDR3 sequence is CASSLVGQGAEAFF. CDR3 DNA, as far as it was read: TGTGCCAGCAGCTTAGTTGGGCAGGGGGCTGAA.

About this clone: This may come from a read error, since a much larger clone is one base off. The CDR3 loop is CASSRRVGGTDTQYF. Incomplete CDR3 DNA: TGTGCCAGCAGCCGTCGGGTCGGGGGAACAGATACG. The V and J genes are TRBV7-3 and TRBJ2-3; D possibly corresponds to TRBD2 (6 bases). The sequenced fragment ends 3 residues before the CDR3 boundary, so the rest is inferred from the germline J gene. Germline CDR1 is SGHTA and CDR2 is FQGTGA. Trimming stripped 5 bases from V and 3 bases from J, with 15 bases between. This CDR3 is built from 15 residues.

The table lists this clone with many counts. The read terminates 3 residues ahead of where the CDR3 ends, so the germline J gene completes it. This chain joins TRBV11-2 and TRBJ2-5; no clear D gene. Trimming left V 4 bases short and J 7 bases short, with 7 bases between. The germline CDR1 and CDR2 sequences are SGHAT and FQNNGV. The CDR3 extends over 11 amino acids. Incomplete CDR3 DNA: TGTGCCAGCAGCTCCGGTCGGACC. This encodes CASSSGRT. The full CDR3 is CASSSGRTQYF.

Points on this clone: The CDR3 extends 3 residues past the end of the read, so its final part is completed from the germline J gene. The V and J genes are TRBV7-3 and TRBJ2-2, with no clear D. The CDR3 has 16 residues. Trimming removed 4 bases from V and 4 bases from J, with 16 bases in between. CDR1 is SGHTA, CDR2 FQGTGA, per germline. CDR3 sequence: CASSSPKGFFTGELFF. The sequenced CDR3 bases are TGTGCCAGCAGCTCACCTAAGGGTTTTTTCACCGGGGAG.

This clone was observed a handful of times. The read terminates 3 residues ahead of where the CDR3 ends, so the germline J gene completes it. The V gene is TRBV6-2 or TRBV6-3, the J gene TRBJ2-7; 7 positions match TRBD1. The CDR3 is 15 amino acids. CDR1 MNHEY and CDR2 SVGEGT come from the germline V gene. V lost 5 bases, J lost 5 bases, and 12 bases stayed unmatched. The CDR3 loop is CASSRRLTGFDEQYF. Partial CDR3 DNA: TGTGCCAGCAGTCGCCGGTTGACAGGGTTCGACGAG.